These T cell receptor beta chains were read from a single sample in a study of T cells after yellow fever vaccination. In TCRdb, the 5' RACE reads were re-called with MiXCR into one record per CDR3 protein. The table records 250,000 to 300,000 distinct CDR3 sequences, roughly 5% of them present only once. The source was CD4+ T cells sorted from PBMCs, collected on the day of the yellow fever booster vaccination. These receptors all stem from a man aged 18 to 29 who received the YFV17D yellow fever vaccine. The CDR3 runs from the conserved cysteine through the conserved F or W. D genes are given only for firm matches. Part of the rows lack a size; the others show once, few, many or a class for expanded clones.

j_call	clone_size	d_call	v_call	cdr3_nt	cdr3_aa
TRBJ1-1	few	.	TRBV5-1	TGCGCCAGCAGCCGGAAGATCAGGGCGGTGAACACTGAAGCTTTCTTT	CASSRKIRAVNTEAFF
TRBJ1-4	few	.	TRBV7-2	TGTGCCAGCAGCCAATATCCCCCAACTAATGAAAAACTGTTTTTT	CASSQYPPTNEKLFF
TRBJ2-5	many	TRBD2	TRBV5-1	TGCGCCAGCAGCTTGGCCCCTTCGCTGGGACTAGCGGCCCAAGAGACCCAGTACTTC	CASSLAPSLGLAAQETQYF
TRBJ2-7	.	TRBD2	TRBV18	TGTGCCAGCTCACCGCCCGGCGGGGGTCGCTACGAGCAGTACTTC	CASSPPGGGRYEQYF
TRBJ1-3	few	TRBD1	TRBV12-5	TGTGCTAGTGGTTTGACAAACAGGGGGCTGCAACATCCCTCTGGAAACACCATATATTTT	CASGLTNRGLQHPSGNTIYF
TRBJ2-3	.	.	TRBV11-2	TGTGCCAGCAGCTTTCAAGGGGGGCTTTACGATACGCAGTATTTT	CASSFQGGLYDTQYF
TRBJ1-5	few	.	TRBV19	TGTGCCAGTAGTATGAGGCCAGACAATCAGCCCCAGCATTTT	CASSMRPDNQPQHF
TRBJ2-3	.	.	TRBV29-1	TGCAGCGTTTCGCAGGCAGGTACAGATACGCAGTATTTT	CSVSQAGTDTQYF
TRBJ1-5	.	.	TRBV30	TGTGCCTGGAAGGCCTCGGGGGATCTGCCCCAGCATTTT	CAWKASGDLPQHF
TRBJ2-3	few	TRBD2	TRBV12-3/TRBV12-4	TGTGCCAGCAGTTCAACCCGGGGGGGCGGAACAGATACGCAGTATTTT	CASSSTRGGGTDTQYF
TRBJ2-7	few	.	TRBV20-1	TGCAGTGCTAGAGGGGGACACCTTAGGGTCAGCTCCTACGAGCAGTACTTC	CSARGGHLRVSSYEQYF
TRBJ2-5	few	.	TRBV12-3/TRBV12-4	TGTGCCAGCAGTGCCAGGGGGGCGGAGACCCAGTACTTC	CASSARGAETQYF
TRBJ1-6	.	TRBD1	TRBV3-1	TGTGCCAGCAGCCCCGCAGGGGGCGGATCACCCCTCCACTTT	CASSPAGGGSPLHF
TRBJ1-4	few	.	TRBV3-1	TGTGCCAGCAGCCAGATGGGGGAAAAACTGTTTTTT	CASSQMGEKLFF
TRBJ1-1	few	.	TRBV4-3	TGCGCCAGCAGCCAAGAGGAGCAGGGACGGGCTTTCTTT	CASSQEEQGRAFF
TRBJ2-2	.	.	TRBV6-2/TRBV6-3	TGTGCCAGCAGTTACGGGGATTCGAACACCGGGGAGCTGTTTTTT	CASSYGDSNTGELFF
TRBJ2-4	few	.	TRBV18	TGTGCCAGCTCACCACCGAGACCCGACATTCAGTACTTC	CASSPPRPDIQYF
TRBJ1-1	few	.	TRBV7-3	TGTGCCAGCAGCCCTCAAGGAGGTTACACTGAAGCTTTCTTT	CASSPQGGYTEAFF
TRBJ2-3	many	.	TRBV6-2/TRBV6-3	TGTGCCAGCAGTTTTGATATGACCAACCCTGGGGCTCCAGATACGCAGTATTTT	CASSFDMTNPGAPDTQYF
TRBJ1-2	many	TRBD1	TRBV7-8	TGTGCCAGCAGCTTAGGACAGGGCTCTAACTATGGCTACACCTTC	CASSLGQGSNYGYTF
TRBJ2-2	.	.	TRBV12-3/TRBV12-4	TGTGCCAGCAGTTCGCAAGACAGGGGGGAGCTGTTTTTT	CASSSQDRGELFF
TRBJ2-5	few	.	TRBV18	TGTGCCAGCTCACCCCCATCGGGACGTGCGGAGACCCAGTACTTC	CASSPPSGRAETQYF
TRBJ2-3	many	TRBD2	TRBV7-2	TGTGCCAGCAGCTTATCGGGGGGGGACTGGACAGATACGCAGTATTTT	CASSLSGGDWTDTQYF
TRBJ1-5	few	.	TRBV30	TGTGCCTGGAGTAGTACAGGGTGGCCCCAGCATTTT	CAWSSTGWPQHF
TRBJ1-5	few	.	TRBV18	TGTGCCAGCTCACTAGACAGGATCACTCAGCCCCAGCATTTT	CASSLDRITQPQHF
TRBJ2-3	few	TRBD2	TRBV6-5	TGTGCCAGCAGCAGACTAGCTTCCAGCACAGATACGCAGTATTTT	CASSRLASSTDTQYF
TRBJ2-1	few	TRBD1	TRBV7-2	TGTGCCAGCCGACGTAGCGGACAGGGCTTAAATGAGCAGTTCTTC	CASRRSGQGLNEQFF
TRBJ2-2	.	TRBD1	TRBV2	TGTGCCAGCAGTGAAGCAACAGGGGGCACCGGGGAGCTGTTTTTT	CASSEATGGTGELFF
TRBJ1-2	.	TRBD1	TRBV10-3	TGTGCCATCAGTCCCGGACAGGGCTATGGCTACACCTTC	CAISPGQGYGYTF
TRBJ2-5	many	TRBD1	TRBV2	TGTGCCAGCAGTGCCGGGACAGTCGGAGAGACCCAGTACTTC	CASSAGTVGETQYF
TRBJ2-5	.	TRBD2	TRBV5-1	TGCGCCAGCAGCTTTACTAGCGTTCGAGAGACCCAGTACTTC	CASSFTSVRETQYF
TRBJ2-3	few	.	TRBV4-3	TGCGCCAGCAGCCAAGTCAAGGGGACACTTCGAGATACGCAGTATTTT	CASSQVKGTLRDTQYF
TRBJ2-3	few	.	TRBV4-2	TGTGCCAGCAGCTCAAGCCCCACTAGCACAGATACGCAGTATTTT	CASSSSPTSTDTQYF
TRBJ1-4	many	.	TRBV12-3/TRBV12-4	TGTGCCAGCAGCCCTGAGACAGTTGCAACTAATGAAAAACTGTTTTTT	CASSPETVATNEKLFF
TRBJ2-1	.	TRBD2	TRBV7-2	TGTGCCAGCAGCCCCCTTGGGGGGGTCTACAATGAGCAGTTCTTC	CASSPLGGVYNEQFF
TRBJ2-3	.	TRBD2	TRBV20-1	TGCAGTGCCCTAGCGGGGGGATCAGATACGCAGTATTTT	CSALAGGSDTQYF
TRBJ1-2	.	TRBD1	TRBV5-1	TGCGCCAGCAGCTTGGAGACAGGGAGGTATGGCTACACCTTC	CASSLETGRYGYTF
TRBJ2-5	few	TRBD2	TRBV20-1	TGCAGTGCGATTCTAGCGGGGTTGTACCAAGAGACCCAGTACTTC	CSAILAGLYQETQYF
TRBJ2-3	many	.	TRBV20-1	TGCAGTGCTTCATGGCTTGGCACAGATACGCAGTATTTT	CSASWLGTDTQYF
TRBJ2-3	.	.	TRBV5-1	TGCGCCAGCAGCTTGGACGATACGCAGTATTTT	CASSLDDTQYF
TRBJ1-2	.	.	TRBV20-1	TGCAGTGCTAGAGATGGTAACAGAAGAAACTATGGCTACACCTTC	CSARDGNRRNYGYTF
TRBJ1-2	.	.	TRBV6-5	TGTGCCAGCAGTTACGGGGTTACCCACTATGGCTACACCTTC	CASSYGVTHYGYTF
TRBJ2-2	few	.	TRBV6-5	TGTGCCAGCCGGGCGCAGGGAACGGGCGGGGAGCTGTTTTTT	CASRAQGTGGELFF
TRBJ2-3	few	.	TRBV6-5	TGTGCCAGCAGCGAACCAGGGGGCACAGATACGCAGTATTTT	CASSEPGGTDTQYF
TRBJ2-2	many	.	TRBV12-3/TRBV12-4	TGTGCCAGCAGTTTAGGGCAACTGAGGACCGGGGAGCTGTTTTTT	CASSLGQLRTGELFF
TRBJ2-2	.	TRBD1	TRBV4-1	TGCGCCAGCAGCTACGGACAGGGGGCGACCGGGGAGCTGTTTTTT	CASSYGQGATGELFF
TRBJ1-1	.	.	TRBV4-2	TGTGCCAGCAGCCAAGCGGGTTTTGCCCCAGTGAACACTGAAGCTTTCTTT	CASSQAGFAPVNTEAFF
TRBJ2-2	few	TRBD2	TRBV6-6	TGTGCCAGCAGTTACGGGACTAGCGGGGGTTTATTCGGGGAGCTGTTTTTT	CASSYGTSGGLFGELFF
TRBJ2-4	many	.	TRBV13	TGTGCCAGCAGCTTAGGCAGGGGCGTACAGTACTTC	CASSLGRGVQYF
TRBJ2-2	.	.	TRBV6-5	TGTGCCAGCGGGACCAACACCGGGGAGCTGTTTTTT	CASGTNTGELFF
TRBJ1-2	many	.	TRBV28	TGTGCCAGCAGTTTAGAGCAGAAGCACTATGGCTACACCTTC	CASSLEQKHYGYTF
TRBJ2-7	many	.	TRBV18	TGTGCCAGCTCACCGCAGAATTCCTACGAGCAGTACTTC	CASSPQNSYEQYF